This is a list of T cell receptor beta chains from one sample in a study of blood T cell repertoires in COVID-19. Method: immunoSEQ multiplex PCR; TCRdb's copy keeps in-frame clones and lacks some. The sample lists around 300,000 clones; more than 75% were seen once. The sample taken for sequencing was peripheral blood. Every receptor here comes from a man aged 45-65 years with active or convalescent COVID-19. The CDR3 runs from the conserved cysteine through the conserved F or W. A D gene is named only where the DNA matches it firmly. Clone sizes are given selectively: once, few, many, or a class where the clone is expanded.

v_gene	j_gene	d_gene	abundance	CDR3nt	CDR3aa
TRBV6-6	TRBJ2-3	TRBD1	few	TGTGCCAGCAGTTACGGGACAGGGATTAGGGATACGCAGTATTTT	CASSYGTGIRDTQYF
TRBV18	TRBJ2-6	.	.	TGTGCCAGCTCACCACCGGAGGGCTCTGGGGCCAACGTCCTGACTTTC	CASSPPEGSGANVLTF
TRBV19	TRBJ1-1	TRBD1	.	TGTGCCAGTAGTATCCCCCCCACAGGGGCAGCCGGGACTGAAGCTTTCTTT	CASSIPPTGAAGTEAFF
TRBV28	TRBJ2-5	.	.	TGTGCCAGCAGTTCCCCCGGACTATCGCAAGAGACCCAGTACTTC	CASSSPGLSQETQYF
TRBV29-1	TRBJ1-1	.	once	TGCAGCGTTGAAGGAGATGACGGGGCTGAAGCTTTCTTT	CSVEGDDGAEAFF
TRBV7-2	TRBJ1-6	.	.	TGTGCCAGCAGCTTAGATTTCACACCCCTCCACTTT	CASSLDFTPLHF
TRBV7-3	TRBJ2-5	.	.	TGTGCCAGCAGCTTAGGGGGCGGACCAGAGACCCAGTACTTC	CASSLGGGPETQYF
TRBV5-6	TRBJ2-2	.	.	TGTGCCAGCAGCTTGGTCCCGGGAGTAAACACCGGGGAGCTGTTTTTT	CASSLVPGVNTGELFF
TRBV3-1/TRBV3-2	TRBJ2-2	.	.	TGTGCCAGCAGCCACTCAGGTTTTACGAACACCGGGGAGCTGTTTTTT	CASSHSGFTNTGELFF
TRBV2	TRBJ1-5	TRBD1	.	TGTGCCAGCAGTGGAGCAGGGGGACGAGATCAGCCCCAGCATTTT	CASSGAGGRDQPQHF
TRBV6-5	TRBJ1-1	.	.	.	CASSSSGNLNTEAFF
TRBV15	TRBJ2-5	TRBD2	.	TGTGCCACCCGGACTAGCGGGAGGTTAGAGACCCAGTACTTC	CATRTSGRLETQYF
TRBV7-6	TRBJ2-7	TRBD2	once	TGTGCCAGCAGCCCCGGGACTAGCGTCCCCTACGAGCAGTACTTC	CASSPGTSVPYEQYF
TRBV28	TRBJ2-5	TRBD1	once	TGTGCCAGCAGTCTGTGGACAGGGGAGTACCAAGAGACCCAGTACTTC	CASSLWTGEYQETQYF
TRBV12-3/TRBV12-4	TRBJ1-5	.	.	TGTGCCAGCAGCTCCAAGCCTGATCAGCCCCAGCATTTT	CASSSKPDQPQHF
TRBV9	TRBJ1-6	TRBD1	.	TGTGCCAGCAGCGATCCCTGGGACAGAGGGAAGAATTCACCCCTCCACTTT	CASSDPWDRGKNSPLHF
TRBV11-3	TRBJ2-3	TRBD2	.	TGTGCCAGCAGCTTAGGACTAGCGGGCGACACAGATACGCAGTATTTT	CASSLGLAGDTDTQYF
TRBV30	TRBJ1-2	.	.	TGTGCCTGGAGTGGGGGAGACTATGGCTACACCTTC	CAWSGGDYGYTF